Detailed here is one T cell receptor beta chain. This specimen comes from a study of blood T cell repertoires in COVID-19. Study-wide context: Some COVID-19 samples were acute and others convalescent; all came from the United States, Italy and Spain. Sample material is recorded as cDNA or gDNA derived from T cells, B-cell-depleted T cells, or PBMCs.

In the original analysis: Estimation of nucleated cell counts relied on the amplification of reference gene primers. Using immunoSEQ multiplex PCR, the repertoire was profiled, and TCRdb retains in-frame clones only, with some absent. The D gene and trimming were derived from the DNA, and the V and J assignments and clone size from that table. The sample holds more than 110,000 clones, 85% to 90% seen once. Sequenced material: peripheral blood. The receptor comes from a man aged 45-65 years with active or convalescent COVID-19.

The DNA for the CDR3 is TGTGCCAGCAGCTTAGCGGTAACTAGCACAGATACGCAGTATTTT. Amino acid sequence: CASSLAVTSTDTQYF. The chain has TRBV7-3 and TRBJ2-3; D is undetermined. CDR3 size: 15 residues. V lost 2 bases, J lost 0 bases, and 9 bases lay in between. The V gene's germline CDR1 is SGHTA and CDR2 FQGTGA.